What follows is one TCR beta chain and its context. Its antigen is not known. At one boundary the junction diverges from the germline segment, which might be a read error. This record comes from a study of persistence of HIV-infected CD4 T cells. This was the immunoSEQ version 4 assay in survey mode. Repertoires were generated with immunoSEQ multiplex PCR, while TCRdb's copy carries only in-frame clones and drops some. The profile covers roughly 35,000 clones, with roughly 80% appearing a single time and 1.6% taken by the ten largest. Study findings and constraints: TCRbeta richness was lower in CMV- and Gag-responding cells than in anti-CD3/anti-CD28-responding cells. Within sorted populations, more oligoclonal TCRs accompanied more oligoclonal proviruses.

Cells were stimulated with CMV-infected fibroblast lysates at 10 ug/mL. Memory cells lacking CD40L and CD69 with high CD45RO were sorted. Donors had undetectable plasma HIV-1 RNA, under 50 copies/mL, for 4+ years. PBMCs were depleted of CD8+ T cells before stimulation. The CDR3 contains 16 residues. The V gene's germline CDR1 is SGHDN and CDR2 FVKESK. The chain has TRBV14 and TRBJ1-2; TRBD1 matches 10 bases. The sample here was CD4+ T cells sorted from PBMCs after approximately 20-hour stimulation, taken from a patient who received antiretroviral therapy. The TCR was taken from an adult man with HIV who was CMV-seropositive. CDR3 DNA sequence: TGTGCCAGCTCGATTACCCGACAGGGGGCTAAGTATGGCTACACCTTC. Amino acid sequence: CASSITRQGAKYGYTF.